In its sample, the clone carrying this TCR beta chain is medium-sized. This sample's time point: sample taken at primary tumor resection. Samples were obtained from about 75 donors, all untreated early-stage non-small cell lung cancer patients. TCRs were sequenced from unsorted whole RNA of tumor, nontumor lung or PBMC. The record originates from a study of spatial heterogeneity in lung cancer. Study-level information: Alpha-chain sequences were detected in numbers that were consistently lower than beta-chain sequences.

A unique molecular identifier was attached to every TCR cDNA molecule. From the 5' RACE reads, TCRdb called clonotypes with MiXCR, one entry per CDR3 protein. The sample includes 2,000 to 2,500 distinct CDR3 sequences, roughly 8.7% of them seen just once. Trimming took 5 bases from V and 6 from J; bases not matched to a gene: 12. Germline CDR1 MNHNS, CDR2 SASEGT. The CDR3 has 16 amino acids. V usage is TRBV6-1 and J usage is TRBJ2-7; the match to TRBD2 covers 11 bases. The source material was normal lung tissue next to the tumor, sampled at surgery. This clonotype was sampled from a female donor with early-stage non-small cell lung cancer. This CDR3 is CASSYLAGGVLGEQYF. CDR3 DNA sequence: TGTGCCAGCAGTTACCTAGCGGGGGGTGTTCTCGGCGAGCAGTACTTC.